The 14 T cell receptor beta chains given below trace back to one sample, sequenced in a study of blood T cells in healthy people across ages. The use of a sample-barcoded 5' primer and a J-beta primer mix characterized a second PCR of about 7 to 12 cycles. TCRdb re-called the 5' RACE reads with MiXCR, one entry per CDR3 protein. Of some 1.7 million distinct CDR3 sequences listed, about 28% are singletons. Sequences were obtained from blood. The receptor set was obtained from a young woman in good health.

The chain recombines TRBV5-6 with TRBJ2-3; D not certain. V lost 3 bases and J 6 bases, leaving 17 bases between the germline ends. The CDR3 spans 15 residues. From germline, CDR1 is SGHDT and CDR2 YYEEEE. DNA of the CDR3: TGTGCCAGCAGCTCCCTGGACGGACCTCGGGATACGCAGTATTTT. It translates to CASSSLDGPRDTQYF.

In its sample, this clonotype was seen a few times. The chain combines TRBV7-9 with TRBJ2-1; maybe TRBD2 (5 bases). Germline CDR1 SEHNR, CDR2 FQNEAQ (reference sequence). This CDR3 is 13 amino acids long. The V end lost 2 bases, the J end lost 9 bases, and 11 bases lay between the germline ends. The CDR3, as DNA: TGTGCCAGCAGCTTAAACCCGGGAAGTGAGCAGTTCTTC. Its translation: CASSLNPGSEQFF.

The sample holds one count of this clonotype. With only one base between it and a far larger clone, this is likely a read error. J is TRBJ1-2 and V is TRBV7-9; D is ambiguous. Per germline, CDR1 SEHNR and CDR2 FQNEAQ (reference sequence). The CDR3 runs to 12 residues. CDR3 DNA: TGTTCCAGCAGCTTCACTAACTATGGCTACACCTTC. The encoded protein is CSSSFTNYGYTF.

V usage is TRBV6-6 and J usage is TRBJ2-1; 9 bases fit TRBD1. The J segment lost 13 bases and the V segment lost 5 bases, leaving 6 bases of the junction unmatched. This CDR3 region has 12 residues. Germline CDR1 MNHNY, CDR2 SVGAGI (reference sequence). The CDR3 DNA follows: TGTGCCAGCAGTCAAGGACAGGGGACTCAGTTCTTC. It encodes CASSQGQGTQFF.

The V call is TRBV3-1, the J call TRBJ2-7, with 11 bases matching TRBD2. This CDR3 region has 19 residues. V dropped 1 base and J dropped 6; count of bases not matched to a gene: 17. Germline V gene data show CDR1 as LGHDT and CDR2 as YNNKEL (reference sequence). The CDR3 nucleotides are TGTGCCAGCAGCCAAGGTTCCGGAGTAGCGGGGGGGCCCACAGGCGAGCAGTACTTC. Its translation: CASSQGSGVAGGPTGEQYF.

Ten or more counts support this clonotype. CDR3 in DNA: TGCAGCGTTGGGAGAACGGGGGTAATAGAGACCCAGTACTTC. This sequence encodes CSVGRTGVIETQYF. This rearrangement joins TRBV29-1 to TRBJ2-5; a possible D gene is TRBD2 (6 bases). The germline V gene encodes CDR1 SQVTM and CDR2 ANQGSEA. CDR3 size: 14 residues. The V and J ends lost 4 bases and 4 bases respectively, with 16 bases between them. Drawing the rest from reference TRBV29-1 and TRBJ2-5, the complete variable domain is SAVISQKPSRDICQRGTSLTIQCQVDSQVTMMFWYRQQPGQSLTLIATANQGSEATYESGFVIDKFPISRPNLTFSTLTVSNMSPEDSSIYLCSVGRTGVIETQYFGPGTRLLVL.

The sample holds a few counts of this clonotype. V usage is TRBV27 and J usage is TRBJ2-5; no clear D. Germline V gene data show CDR1 as MNHEY and CDR2 as SMNVEV (reference sequence). The CDR3 covers 11 residues. V shed 5 bases and J shed 7 bases, with 8 bases lying between them. The CDR3 region has the DNA TGTGCCAGCAGTGACTGGGGGACCCAGTACTTC. Its translation is CASSDWGTQYF.

In nucleotides, the CDR3 is TGTGCCAGCAGTCCGGACTTCGAAGAGACCCAGTACTTC. It translates to CASSPDFEETQYF. The chain uses TRBV12-3 or TRBV12-4 and TRBJ2-5, with a tentative D call TRBD2 (5 bases). The CDR3 consists of 13 residues. Between the trimmed V and J ends, which lost 5 bases and 3 bases, there was a span of 10 bases.

CDR3 sequence (DNA): TGTGCCAGCAGTACAAGGAAGGAAAAACTGTTTTTT. It specifies CASSTRKEKLFF. The chain employs TRBV28 and TRBJ1-4; D gene ambiguous. Germline assignment: CDR1 MDHEN and CDR2 SYDVKM. This CDR3 has 12 amino acids. The germline V and J ends were trimmed by 5 bases and 8 bases, with 9 bases remaining between them.

This rearrangement joins TRBV5-6 to TRBJ2-1; 9 positions agree with TRBD2. The CDR3 is 16 residues long. The junction had 13 bases not matched to a gene; V was cut back by 4 bases and J by 8 bases. CDR1 is SGHDT, CDR2 YYEEEE, per germline. The CDR3 sequence: CASSPLRAGGVDEQFF. In DNA, the CDR3 is TGTGCCAGCAGCCCTCTTCGGGCGGGAGGGGTTGATGAGCAGTTCTTC.

The chain uses TRBV4-1 and TRBJ1-1; D uncertain. Trimming shortened V by 3 bases and J by 4 bases, and 15 bases separated the two germline ends. CDR3 length equals 15 residues. Germline-derived CDR1 and CDR2 are MGHRA and YSYEKL. The CDR3 protein is CASSHLIPPSTEAFF. CDR3 coding DNA: TGCGCCAGCAGCCATCTCATTCCCCCTAGCACTGAAGCTTTCTTT.

In its sample, this clonotype was seen many times. V is TRBV5-1 and J is TRBJ2-7; no definite D call. V lost 4 bases and J 3 bases, leaving 17 bases between the germline ends. This CDR3 has 15 amino acids. Germline V gene sequence: CDR1 SGHRS, CDR2 YFSETQ. The CDR3 region is CASSPDAKRHYEQYF. The CDR3 nucleotides are TGCGCCAGCAGCCCGGACGCCAAGAGGCACTACGAGCAGTACTTC.

This clonotype was seen a few times. This rearrangement joins TRBV29-1 to TRBJ1-4; the D gene is possibly TRBD1 (5 bases). V was trimmed by 3 bases and J by 8 bases, leaving 10 bases between them. CDR1 and CDR2 (germline): SQVTM, ANQGSEA. The CDR3 length is 12 residues. The CDR3 bases are TGCAGCGTTGATGGCGCAGGGGAAAAACTGTTTTTT. Amino acids: CSVDGAGEKLFF.

This sequence joins TRBV7-9 and TRBJ2-1; possibly TRBD1 for D (5 bases). Trimming took 5 bases from V and 2 from J, leaving 13 bases between them. The germline gives CDR1 SEHNR, CDR2 FQNEAQ (reference sequence). The CDR3 sequence is 15 residues long. CDR3 region: CASSVGAATYNEQFF. As DNA, the CDR3 is TGTGCCAGCAGCGTTGGGGCGGCCACCTACAATGAGCAGTTCTTC.